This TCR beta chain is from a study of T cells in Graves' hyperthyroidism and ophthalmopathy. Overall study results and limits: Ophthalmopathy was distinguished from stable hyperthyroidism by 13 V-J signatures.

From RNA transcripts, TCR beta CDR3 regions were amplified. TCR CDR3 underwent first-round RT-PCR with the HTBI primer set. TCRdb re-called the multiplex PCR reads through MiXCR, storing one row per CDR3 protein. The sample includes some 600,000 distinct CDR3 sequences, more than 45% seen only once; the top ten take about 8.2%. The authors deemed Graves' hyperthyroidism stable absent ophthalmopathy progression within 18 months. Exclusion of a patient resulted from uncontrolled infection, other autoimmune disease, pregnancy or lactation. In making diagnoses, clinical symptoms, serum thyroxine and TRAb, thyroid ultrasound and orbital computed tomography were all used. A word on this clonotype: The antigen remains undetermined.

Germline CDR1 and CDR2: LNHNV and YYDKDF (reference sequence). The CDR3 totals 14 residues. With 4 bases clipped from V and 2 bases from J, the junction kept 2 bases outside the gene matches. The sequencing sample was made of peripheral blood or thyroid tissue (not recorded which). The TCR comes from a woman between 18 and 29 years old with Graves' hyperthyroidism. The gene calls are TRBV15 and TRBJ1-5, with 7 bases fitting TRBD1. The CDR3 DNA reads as TGTGCCACCAGCACCAGGGGGGGCAATCAGCCCCAGCATTTT. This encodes CATSTRGGNQPQHF. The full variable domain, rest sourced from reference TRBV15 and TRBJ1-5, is DAMVIQNPRYQVTQFGKPVTLSCSQTLNHNVMYWYQQKSSQAPKLLFHYYDKDFNNEADTPDNFQSRRPNTSFCFLDIRSPGLGDTAMYLCATSTRGGNQPQHFGDGTRLSIL.